This TCR beta chain comes out of a study of OX40 agonist ivuxolimab in advanced cancers. Overall study: The study reported partial responses in three patients: one hepatocellular carcinoma, two cutaneous melanoma. Study-level points and caveats: Mean expanded clone counts were higher in CD8+ than CD4+ T cells. Undetermined was the antigen specificity of the expanded peripheral T cells.

For this clone: Antigen unknown.

With 3 bases clipped from V and 2 bases from J, the junction kept 6 bases outside the gene matches. Germline V gene lookup returns CDR1 MNHNS and CDR2 SASEGT. CDR3 length: 16 residues. Baseline, cycle 4 day 1, and cycle 7 day 1 were the blood sampling points. The assay was immunoSEQ multiplex PCR, and TCRdb's table has in-frame clones only and misses some. The sample gives some 84,000 clones, roughly 87% of which show up once; 0.19% is in the top ten. This receptor was taken from an adult with an advanced solid tumor such as melanoma, head and neck, liver or kidney cancer. This chain connects TRBV6-1 to TRBJ2-1; 8 bases are shared with TRBD2. The material was CD4+ or CD8+ T cells sorted from blood, obtained in a trial of the OX40 agonist ivuxolimab. The CDR3, as DNA: TGTGCCAGCAGTGAGTTCAGCGGGAGTACCTACAATGAGCAGTTCTTC. It codes for CASSEFSGSTYNEQFF.